A single sample is the source of the 6 T cell receptor beta chains below, sequenced in a study of blood T cell repertoires in COVID-19. TCRdb's copy holds only in-frame clones and misses some; the assay was immunoSEQ multiplex PCR. Of over 120,000 clones listed, about 80% were seen once; the top ten hold roughly 5.6%. Sequencing used PBMCs or T cells enriched from blood (not recorded which). These receptors came from a woman between 50 and 59 years old who had recovered from COVID-19.

CDR3 in amino acids: CATTGTGRIQPQHF. The CDR3 DNA reads as TGTGCCACCACCGGGACAGGGAGGATTCAGCCCCAGCATTTT. This chain links TRBV6-5 with TRBJ1-5; 9 bases are shared with TRBD1. CDR1 MNHEY and CDR2 SVGAGI come from the germline V gene. Germline trimming cut 10 bases from V and 6 bases from J; bases unmatched to any gene: 10. The CDR3 extends over 14 amino acids.

This rearrangement joins TRBV6-5 to TRBJ2-5; 7 nucleotides agree with TRBD2. V lost 6 bases to trimming and J lost 5 bases; unmatched junction nucleotides: 3. Germline CDR1 and CDR2: MNHEY and SVGAGI. The CDR3 spans 12 residues. CDR3 in DNA: TGTGCCAGCAGCCTACTAGCGGAGACCCAGTACTTC. The encoded protein is CASSLLAETQYF.

The rearrangement links TRBV19 to TRBJ2-2; D is perhaps TRBD1 (6 bases). Germline lookup yields CDR1 LNHDA and CDR2 SQIVND (reference sequence). This CDR3 has 13 residues. V lost 10 bases and J lost 6, with 15 bases in between. This CDR3 is CATPGAVAGELFF. CDR3 in DNA: TGTGCCACTCCAGGGGCTGTGGCCGGGGAGCTGTTTTTT.

In this sample, this clone turned up a few times. This chain connects TRBV24-1 to TRBJ1-1, with a tentative D call TRBD1 (5 bases). CDR1 and CDR2 from the germline V gene are KGHDR and SFDVKD. The length of the CDR3 is 14 residues. Trimming took off 4 bases at V and 1 base at J, with 9 bases between the two ends. Here the CDR3 reads CATSEGHQNTEAFF. The CDR3 nucleotides read TGTGCCACCAGTGAAGGACACCAGAACACTGAAGCTTTCTTT.

The chain joins TRBV7-2 to TRBJ1-5; 7 bases line up with TRBD1. V lost 4 bases, J lost 6 bases, and 9 bases stayed unmatched. The CDR3 covers 15 residues. Per the germline V gene, CDR1 is SGHTA and CDR2 is FQGNSA. The DNA of the CDR3 is TGTGCCAGCAGCTCCCGAGGGGGCACTGGTCAGCCCCAGCATTTT. It encodes CASSSRGGTGQPQHF.

This chain uses TRBV3-1 (or the pseudogene TRBV3-2) with TRBJ1-1; no clear D. V was cut by 5 bases and J by 5 bases, with 9 bases left in between. The germline V gene has CDR1 LGHDT and CDR2 YNNKEL (reference sequence). The CDR3 consists of 12 residues. The CDR3 loop reads CASSYGETEAFF. The CDR3 DNA follows: TGTGCCAGCAGCTACGGGGAAACTGAAGCTTTCTTT.